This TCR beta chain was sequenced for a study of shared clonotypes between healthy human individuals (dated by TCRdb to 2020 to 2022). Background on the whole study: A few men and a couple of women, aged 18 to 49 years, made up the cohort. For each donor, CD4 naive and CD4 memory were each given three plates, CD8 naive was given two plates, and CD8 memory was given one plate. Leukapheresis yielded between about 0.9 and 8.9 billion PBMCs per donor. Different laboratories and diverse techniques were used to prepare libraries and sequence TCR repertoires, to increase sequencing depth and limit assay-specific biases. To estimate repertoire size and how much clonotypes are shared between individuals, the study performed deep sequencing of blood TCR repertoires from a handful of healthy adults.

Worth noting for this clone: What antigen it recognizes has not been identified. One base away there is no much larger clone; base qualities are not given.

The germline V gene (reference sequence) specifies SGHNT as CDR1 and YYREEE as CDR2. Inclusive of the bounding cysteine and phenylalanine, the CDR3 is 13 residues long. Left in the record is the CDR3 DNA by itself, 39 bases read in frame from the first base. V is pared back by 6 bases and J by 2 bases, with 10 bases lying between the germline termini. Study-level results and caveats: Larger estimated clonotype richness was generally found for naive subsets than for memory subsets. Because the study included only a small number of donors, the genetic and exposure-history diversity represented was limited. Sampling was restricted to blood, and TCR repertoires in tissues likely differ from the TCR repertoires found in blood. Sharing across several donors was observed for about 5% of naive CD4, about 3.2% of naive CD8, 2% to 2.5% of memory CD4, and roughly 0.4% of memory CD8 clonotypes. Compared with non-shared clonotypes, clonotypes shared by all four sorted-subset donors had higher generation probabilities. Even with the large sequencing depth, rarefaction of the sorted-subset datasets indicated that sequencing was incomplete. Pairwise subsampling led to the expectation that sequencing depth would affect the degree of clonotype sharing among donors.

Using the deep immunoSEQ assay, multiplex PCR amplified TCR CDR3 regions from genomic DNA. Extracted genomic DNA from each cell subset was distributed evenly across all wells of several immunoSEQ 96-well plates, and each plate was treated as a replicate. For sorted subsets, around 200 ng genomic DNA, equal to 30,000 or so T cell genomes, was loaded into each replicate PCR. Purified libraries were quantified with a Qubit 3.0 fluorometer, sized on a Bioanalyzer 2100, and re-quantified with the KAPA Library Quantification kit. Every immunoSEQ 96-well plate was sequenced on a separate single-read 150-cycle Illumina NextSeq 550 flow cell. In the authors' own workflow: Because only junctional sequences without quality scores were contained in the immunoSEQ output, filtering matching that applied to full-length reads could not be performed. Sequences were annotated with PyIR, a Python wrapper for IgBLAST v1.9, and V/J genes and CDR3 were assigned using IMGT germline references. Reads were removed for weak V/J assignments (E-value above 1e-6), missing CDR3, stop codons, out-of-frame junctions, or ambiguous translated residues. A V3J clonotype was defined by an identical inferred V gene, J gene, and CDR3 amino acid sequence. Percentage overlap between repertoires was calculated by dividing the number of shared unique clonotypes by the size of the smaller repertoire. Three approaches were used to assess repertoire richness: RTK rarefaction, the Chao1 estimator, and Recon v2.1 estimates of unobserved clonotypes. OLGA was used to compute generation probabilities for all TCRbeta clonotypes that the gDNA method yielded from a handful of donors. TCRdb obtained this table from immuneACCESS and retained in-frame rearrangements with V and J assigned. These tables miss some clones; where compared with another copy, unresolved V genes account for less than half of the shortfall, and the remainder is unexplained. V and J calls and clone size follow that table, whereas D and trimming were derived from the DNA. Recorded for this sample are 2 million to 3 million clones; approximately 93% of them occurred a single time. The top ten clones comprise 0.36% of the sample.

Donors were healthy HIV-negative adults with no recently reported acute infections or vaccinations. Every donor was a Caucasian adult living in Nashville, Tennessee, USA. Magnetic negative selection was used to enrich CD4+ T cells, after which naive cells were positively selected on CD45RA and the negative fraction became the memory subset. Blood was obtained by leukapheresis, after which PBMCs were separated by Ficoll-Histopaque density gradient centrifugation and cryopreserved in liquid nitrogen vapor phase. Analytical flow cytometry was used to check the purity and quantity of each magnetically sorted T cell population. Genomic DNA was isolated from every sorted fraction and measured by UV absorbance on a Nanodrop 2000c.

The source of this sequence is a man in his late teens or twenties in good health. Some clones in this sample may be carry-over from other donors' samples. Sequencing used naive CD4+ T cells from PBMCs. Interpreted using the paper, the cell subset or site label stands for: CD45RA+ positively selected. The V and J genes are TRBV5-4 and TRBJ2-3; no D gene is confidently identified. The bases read TGTGCCAGCAACGGGCAGACCACAGATACGCAGTATTTT. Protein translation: CASNGQTTDTQYF.